This T cell receptor (beta chain) stems from a study of human T cells and chemical hapten exposure. Turning to the study itself: 2% DPC applied to a roughly 2 cm by roughly 2 cm arm area sensitized donors.

The study's library attached unique molecular identifiers to single cDNA molecules. TCRdb passed the RACE reads through MiXCR, listing each CDR3 protein once. The sample holds around 120,000 distinct CDR3 sequences, approximately 14% seen once. Time point meaning: patch test 1, 2 weeks after DPC sensitization. As to treatment: therapeutic diphenylcyclopropenone sensitization with weekly scalp DPC. Total RNA was extracted from unfractionated whole blood. V was pared by 4 bases and J by 4 bases, with 10 bases between. The CDR3 length is 13 residues. The germline CDR1 and CDR2 sequences are KGHSH and LQKENI. This clonotype was counted a few times.

The sequencing here drew on whole blood, taken in connection with sensitization to the hapten diphenylcyclopropenone (DPC). V gene TRBV18 combines with J gene TRBJ1-2; perhaps TRBD1 as D (5 bases). The receptor comes from a man aged 18 to 30 with alopecia areata. Some clones in this sample may be carry-over from other donors' samples. The CDR3 region is CASSLDSLYGYTF. The CDR3 nucleotides are TGTGCCAGCTCACTCGACAGCCTCTATGGCTACACCTTC.